This T cell receptor beta chain was documented in a study of blood T cell repertoires in COVID-19. Study information: Acute and convalescent COVID-19 specimens originated in the United States, Italy and Spain. In each case, the material was cDNA or gDNA derived from T cells, B-cell-depleted T cells, or PBMCs.

Authors' data handling: Estimation of nucleated cell counts was performed using reference gene primer amplification. Profiled with immunoSEQ multiplex PCR; TCRdb holds only in-frame clones, not every one. For V, J and clone size, that table is used; D and trimming come from the DNA. This table holds tens of thousands of clones, approximately 88% found once. The CDR3 runs 17 residues. With 10 bases clipped from V and 1 base from J, the junction kept 13 bases outside the gene matches. Germline CDR1 KGHSH, CDR2 LQKENI. The chain couples TRBV18 to TRBJ2-3, with 11 bases fitting TRBD2. This TCR came from a man aged 45-65 years with active or convalescent COVID-19. Sequenced material: peripheral blood. CDR3 DNA: TGTGCCACCACCCCGATAGCGGGGGGGGCCGGCACAGATACGCAGTATTTT. This sequence encodes CATTPIAGGAGTDTQYF.